This T cell receptor beta chain stems from a study of T cell changes during pregnancy in multiple sclerosis. Sequencing was performed with immunoSEQ multiplex PCR; in TCRdb, only in-frame clones are kept and a portion is missing. The sample includes about 89,000 clones, roughly 94% of them seen just once. The V end lost 4 bases, the J end lost 2 bases, and 18 bases lay between the germline ends. The germline V gene encodes CDR1 LNHDA and CDR2 SQIVND (reference sequence). The CDR3 totals 17 residues. This chain links TRBV19 with TRBJ1-5, with a weak D call TRBD1 (6 bases). Sequenced material: peripheral blood, taken in the third trimester of pregnancy. This clonotype was sampled from a female donor with multiple sclerosis, enrolled in a pregnancy study. The CDR3: CASSNRVVFEGNQPQHF. In nucleotides, the CDR3 is TGTGCCAGTAGTAACAGGGTAGTTTTTGAGGGCAATCAGCCCCAGCATTTT.